This T cell receptor beta chain was captured by sequencing in a study of T cell changes during pregnancy in multiple sclerosis. Profiled with immunoSEQ multiplex PCR; TCRdb holds only in-frame clones, not every one. Of approximately 9,000 clones in the sample, about 83% were seen once. Germline CDR1 SGHTA, CDR2 FQGNSA. This CDR3 has 16 amino acids. V dropped 1 base and J dropped 7 bases, with 17 bases sitting between them. The clonotype was recovered from a female donor in good health, enrolled as a control in a pregnancy study. The sample was CD8+ T cells from peripheral blood mononuclear cells, taken in the third trimester of pregnancy. The genes are TRBV7-2 and TRBJ1-5; perhaps TRBD1 as D (5 bases). CDR3 sequence (DNA): TGTGCCAGCAGCTTAGGCTCCCCGGGGGGACGACAGCCCCAGCATTTT. Translation gives CASSLGSPGGRQPQHF.